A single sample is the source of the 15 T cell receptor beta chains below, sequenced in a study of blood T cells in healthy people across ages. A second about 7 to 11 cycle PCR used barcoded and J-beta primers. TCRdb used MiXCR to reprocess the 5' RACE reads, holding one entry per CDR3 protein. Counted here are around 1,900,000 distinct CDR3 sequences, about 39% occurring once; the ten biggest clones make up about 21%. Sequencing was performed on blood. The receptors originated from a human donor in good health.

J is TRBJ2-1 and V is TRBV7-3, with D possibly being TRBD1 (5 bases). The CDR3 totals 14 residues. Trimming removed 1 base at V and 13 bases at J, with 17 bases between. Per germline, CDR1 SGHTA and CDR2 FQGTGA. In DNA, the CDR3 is TGTGCCAGCAGCTTAAACAGGAACAAAGAGACCCAGTTCTTC. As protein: CASSLNRNKETQFF.

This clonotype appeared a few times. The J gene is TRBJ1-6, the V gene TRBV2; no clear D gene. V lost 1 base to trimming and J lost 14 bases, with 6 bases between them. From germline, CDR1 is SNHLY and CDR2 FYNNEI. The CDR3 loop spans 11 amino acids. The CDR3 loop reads CASSEGSALHF. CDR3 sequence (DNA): TGTGCCAGCAGTGAAGGGTCGGCCCTCCACTTT.

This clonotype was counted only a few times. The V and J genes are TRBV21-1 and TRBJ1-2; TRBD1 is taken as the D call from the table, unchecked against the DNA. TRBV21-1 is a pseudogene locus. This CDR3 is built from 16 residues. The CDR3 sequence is CASSHNGVRASYGYTF. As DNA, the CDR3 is TGTGCCAGCAGCCACAACGGCGTCAGGGCGAGCTATGGCTACACCTTC.

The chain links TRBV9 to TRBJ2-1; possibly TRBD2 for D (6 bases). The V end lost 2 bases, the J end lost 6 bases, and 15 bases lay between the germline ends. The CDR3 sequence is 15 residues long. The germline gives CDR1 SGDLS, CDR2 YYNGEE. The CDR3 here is CASSVTGTPPNEQFF. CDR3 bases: TGTGCCAGCAGCGTCACCGGGACTCCGCCCAATGAGCAGTTCTTC. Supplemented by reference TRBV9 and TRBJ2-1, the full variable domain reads DSGVTQTPKHLITATGQRVTLRCSPRSGDLSVYWYQQSLDQGLQFLIQYYNGEERAKGNILERFSAQQFPDLHSELNLSSLELGDSALYFCASSVTGTPPNEQFFGPGTRLTVL.

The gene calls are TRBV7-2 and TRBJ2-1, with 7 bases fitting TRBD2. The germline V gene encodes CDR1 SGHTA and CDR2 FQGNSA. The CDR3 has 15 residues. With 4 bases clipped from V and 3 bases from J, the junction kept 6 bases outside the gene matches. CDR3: CASSWGGTVYNEQFF. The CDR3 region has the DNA TGTGCCAGCAGCTGGGGGGGGACGGTCTACAATGAGCAGTTCTTC.

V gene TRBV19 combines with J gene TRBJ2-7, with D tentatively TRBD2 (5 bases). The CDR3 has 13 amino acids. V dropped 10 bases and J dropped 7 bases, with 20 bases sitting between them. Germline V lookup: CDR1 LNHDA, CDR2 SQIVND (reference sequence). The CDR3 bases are TGTGCCACCGCCGGACTGACATCTTGGGAGCAGTACTTC. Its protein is CATAGLTSWEQYF.

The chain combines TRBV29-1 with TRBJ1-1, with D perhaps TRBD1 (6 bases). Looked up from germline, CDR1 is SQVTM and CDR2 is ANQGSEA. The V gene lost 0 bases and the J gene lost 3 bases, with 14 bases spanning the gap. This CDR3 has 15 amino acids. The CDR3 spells CSVEDQRGADTEAFF. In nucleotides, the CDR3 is TGCAGCGTTGAAGATCAACGGGGGGCGGACACTGAAGCTTTCTTT.

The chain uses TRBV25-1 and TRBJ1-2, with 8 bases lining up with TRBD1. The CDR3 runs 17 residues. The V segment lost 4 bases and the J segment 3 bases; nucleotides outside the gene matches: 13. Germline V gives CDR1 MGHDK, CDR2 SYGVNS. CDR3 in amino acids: CASSGHGQGKGDYGYTF. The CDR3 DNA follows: TGTGCCAGCAGTGGCCACGGACAGGGAAAGGGTGACTATGGCTACACCTTC.

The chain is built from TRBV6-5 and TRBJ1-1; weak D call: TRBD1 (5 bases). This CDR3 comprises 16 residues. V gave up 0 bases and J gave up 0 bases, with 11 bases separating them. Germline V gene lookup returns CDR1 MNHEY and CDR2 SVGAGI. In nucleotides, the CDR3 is TGTGCCAGCAGTTACTCTTCGGAGGGGATGAACACTGAAGCTTTCTTT. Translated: CASSYSSEGMNTEAFF.

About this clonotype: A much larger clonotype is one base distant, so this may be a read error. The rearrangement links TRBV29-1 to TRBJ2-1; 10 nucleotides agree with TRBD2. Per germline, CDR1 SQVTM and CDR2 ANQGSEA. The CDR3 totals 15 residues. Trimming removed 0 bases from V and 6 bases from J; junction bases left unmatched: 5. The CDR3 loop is CSVEDRTSGTNEQFF. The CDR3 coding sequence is TGCAGCGTTGAAGATCGGACTAGCGGTACCAATGAGCAGTTCTTC.

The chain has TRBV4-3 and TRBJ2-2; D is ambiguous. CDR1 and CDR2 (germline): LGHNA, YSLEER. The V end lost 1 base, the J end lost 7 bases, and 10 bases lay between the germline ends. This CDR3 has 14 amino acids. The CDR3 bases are TGCGCCAGCAGCCAAGTTGAGTGGGGCGGGGAGCTGTTTTTT. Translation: CASSQVEWGGELFF.

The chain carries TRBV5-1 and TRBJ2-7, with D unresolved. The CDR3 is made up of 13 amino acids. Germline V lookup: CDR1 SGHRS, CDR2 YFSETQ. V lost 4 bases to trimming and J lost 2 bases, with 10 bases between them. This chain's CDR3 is CASSSSTTYEQYF. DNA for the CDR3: TGCGCCAGCAGCAGCAGCACTACCTACGAGCAGTACTTC. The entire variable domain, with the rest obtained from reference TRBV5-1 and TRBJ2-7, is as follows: KAGVTQTPRYLIKTRGQQVTLSCSPISGHRSVSWYQQTPGQGLQFLFEYFSETQRNKGNFPGRFSGRQFSNSRSEMNVSTLELGDSALYLCASSSSTTYEQYFGPGTRLTVT.

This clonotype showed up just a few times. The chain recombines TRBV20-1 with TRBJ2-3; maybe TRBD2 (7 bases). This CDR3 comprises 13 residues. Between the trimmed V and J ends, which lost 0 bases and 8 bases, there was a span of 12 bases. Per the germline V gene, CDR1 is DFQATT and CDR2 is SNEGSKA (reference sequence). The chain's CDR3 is CSAREGGASTQYF. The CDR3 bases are TGCAGTGCTAGAGAAGGGGGGGCTTCTACGCAGTATTTT.

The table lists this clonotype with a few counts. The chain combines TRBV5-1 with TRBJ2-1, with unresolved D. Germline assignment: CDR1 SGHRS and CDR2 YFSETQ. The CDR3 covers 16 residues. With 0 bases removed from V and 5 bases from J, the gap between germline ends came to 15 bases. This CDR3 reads CASSLGSAHLNNEQFF. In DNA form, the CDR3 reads TGCGCCAGCAGCTTGGGGTCTGCGCACCTGAACAATGAGCAGTTCTTC.

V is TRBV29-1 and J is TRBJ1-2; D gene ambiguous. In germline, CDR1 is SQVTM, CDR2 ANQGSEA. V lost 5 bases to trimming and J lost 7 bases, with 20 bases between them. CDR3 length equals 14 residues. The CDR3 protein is CSVLGRKVVRGYTF. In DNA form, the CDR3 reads TGCAGCGTTTTGGGTAGGAAAGTGGTCCGTGGCTACACCTTC.